Each of the 29 T cell receptor beta chains below was sequenced from the same sample in a study of T cells in women clearing cervical HPV infection. The repertoire was sequenced with immunoSEQ multiplex PCR; TCRdb's copy has only in-frame clones and lacks some. This sample's table has around 25,000 clones. Sequenced material: blood buffy coat. These receptors were obtained from a woman aged 18 to 75 with a cervical HPV16 infection that either progressed to CIN3+ or cleared (not recorded which).

The CDR3: CASSVQGANYGYTF. The CDR3 bases that were read are TGTGCCAGTAGTGTACAGGGGGCTAACTATGGC. V usage is TRBV19 and J usage is TRBJ1-2, with TRBD1 matching 8 bases. The read halts 3 residues ahead of the CDR3 end, with the missing end drawn from the germline J gene. Germline CDR1 LNHDA, CDR2 SQIVND (reference sequence). The CDR3 sequence is 14 residues long. The J segment lost 0 bases and the V segment lost 5 bases, leaving 2 bases of the junction unmatched. The whole variable domain, filled in from reference TRBV19 and TRBJ1-2, reads DGGITQSPKYLFRKEGQNVTLSCEQNLNHDAMYWYRQDPGQGLRLIYYSQIVNDFQKGDIAEGYSVSREKKESFPLTVTSAQKNPTAFYLCASSVQGANYGYTFGSGTRLTVV.

In regard to this clone: The CDR3 end is not reached by the read, which stops 3 residues before it; the germline J gene fills it in. This rearrangement joins TRBV18 to TRBJ2-3; a possible D gene is TRBD2 (6 bases). The germline gives CDR1 KGHSH, CDR2 LQKENI. The CDR3 totals 15 residues. CDR3 sequence: CASSLGLQSNQPQYF. CDR3 bases read: TGTGCCAGCTCACTGGGACTTCAAAGCAATCAGCCG.

As concerns this clone: The read is 3 residues too short to cover the CDR3 end, so that end is filled in from the germline J gene. The chain links TRBV7-9 to TRBJ1-2; D unclear. The germline V gene has CDR1 SEHNR and CDR2 FQNEAQ (reference sequence). There are 15 residues in the CDR3. CDR3 protein: CASSPSSGSSYDYTF. The CDR3 DNA, read in part, is TGTGCCAGCAGCCCCTCTAGCGGGAGCTCCTACGAC.

CDR3 bases read: TGCGCCAGCAGCTTGGACTTCCCGAACACTGAA. It encodes CASSLDFPNTE. The entire CDR3 is CASSLDFPNTEAFF. This rearrangement joins TRBV5-1 to TRBJ1-1; D gene ambiguous. The read falls 3 residues short of the CDR3 end, and the missing part is taken from the germline J gene. Germline assignment: CDR1 SGHRS and CDR2 YFSETQ. The CDR3 loop spans 14 amino acids. V lost 0 bases to trimming and J lost 1 base, with 7 bases between them.

About this clone itself: The read gets to within 3 residues of the CDR3 end, and the germline J gene fills in the rest. The V call is TRBV12-3 or TRBV12-4, the J call TRBJ2-7; the D gene is possibly TRBD1 (6 bases). V was cut by 2 bases and J by 5 bases, with 13 bases left in between. The CDR3 has 14 amino acids. The sequenced CDR3 bases are TGTGCCAGCAGTTTACAGACAGGAGCGAACGAG. Translating it yields CASSLQTGANE. The full CDR3 is CASSLQTGANEQYF.

Points on this clone: The sequence runs out 3 residues before the end of the CDR3; the remainder is reconstructed from the germline J gene. J is TRBJ1-6 and V is TRBV19; D is perhaps TRBD1 (6 bases). This CDR3 has 14 residues. V was pared by 5 bases and J by 8 bases, with 13 bases between. The germline V gene encodes CDR1 LNHDA and CDR2 SQIVND (reference sequence). The sequenced CDR3 bases are TGTGCCAGTAGTGCCACAGGGCCCGATTCACCC. Encoded protein: CASSATGPDSP. In full, the CDR3 is CASSATGPDSPLHF.

Points on this clone: The CDR3 end falls 3 residues outside the read, so it is completed with the germline J gene. The chain combines TRBV18 with TRBJ1-2; D gene uncertain. This CDR3 is built from 15 residues. CDR1 and CDR2 (germline): KGHSH, LQKENI. CDR3 amino acids: CASSRETSGYNDYTF. CDR3 bases read: TGTGCCAGCTCACGGGAGACTAGCGGATACAATGAC.

Turning to this clone: The read gets to within 3 residues of the CDR3 end, and the germline J gene fills in the rest. The genes are TRBV2 and TRBJ2-3; D might be TRBD1 (5 bases). CDR1 is SNHLY and CDR2 is FYNNEI in the germline V gene. The CDR3 sequence is 15 residues long. The V and J ends lost 0 bases and 1 base respectively, with 8 bases between them. The part of the CDR3 DNA that was read is TGTGCCAGCAGTGAAGCAGCCAGGGGCACAGATACG. Residues: CASSEAARGTDT. Given in full, the CDR3 is CASSEAARGTDTQYF.

As for this clone: The read stops 3 residues short of the end of the CDR3; the missing end is completed from the germline J gene. J is TRBJ2-1 and V is TRBV20-1, with a tentative D call TRBD2 (5 bases). V was cut by 3 bases and J by 9 bases, with 18 bases left in between. The CDR3 has 14 residues. Germline V gives CDR1 DFQATT, CDR2 SNEGSKA (reference sequence). The sequenced CDR3 bases are TGCAGTGCTAGCCACGTCGGAGGCGCGGTTGAG. As protein: CSASHVGGAVE. The full CDR3 protein is CSASHVGGAVEQFF.

Comment on this clone: Sequencing ends 3 residues short of the CDR3 end; the germline J gene provides the rest. V is TRBV18 and J is TRBJ2-4; 8 nucleotides align to TRBD1. This CDR3 contains 14 residues. Looked up from germline, CDR1 is KGHSH and CDR2 is LQKENI. The sequenced CDR3 bases are TGTGCCAGCTCACTTCAGGGGGCGGACTATGGT. As protein: CASSLQGADYG. In full, the CDR3 reads CASSLQGADYGQYF.

Details on this clone: Coverage ceases 3 residues before the CDR3 finishes, and the germline J gene fills in the end. This rearrangement joins TRBV7-2 to TRBJ2-3, with 9 bases identical to TRBD2. The CDR3 is 16 residues long. Germline loops: CDR1 SGHTA, CDR2 FQGNSA. V shed 0 bases and J 3 bases; nucleotides not matched to a gene: 4. CDR3 bases read: TGTGCCAGCAGCTTAGCGGGACTAGCCTTTACAGATACG. This codes for CASSLAGLAFTDT. The whole CDR3 protein reads CASSLAGLAFTDTQYF.

A remark on this clone: The read is 3 residues too short to cover the CDR3 end, so that end is filled in from the germline J gene. The chain links TRBV7-9 to TRBJ2-1; TRBD1 might be the D (6 bases). V lost 5 bases to trimming and J lost 7 bases, with 15 bases between them. The CDR3 runs to 14 residues. Germline-derived CDR1 and CDR2 are SEHNR and FQNEAQ (reference sequence). The CDR3 loop is CASSPGHLTNEQFF. Incomplete CDR3 DNA: TGTGCCAGCAGCCCGGGACATCTCACAAATGAG.

Turning to this clone: The CDR3 is cut off 3 residues early in the read; its end comes from the germline J gene. The chain uses TRBV11-3 and TRBJ1-2; D not certain. The germline V and J ends were trimmed by 5 bases and 4 bases, with 11 bases remaining between them. In germline, CDR1 is SGHNT, CDR2 YENEEA. The CDR3 spans 13 residues. The CDR3 protein is CASSAGPTYGYTF. The CDR3 bases that were read are TGTGCCAGCAGCGCGGGCCCTACCTATGGC.

Remarks on this clone: The read is 3 residues too short to cover the CDR3 end, so that end is filled in from the germline J gene. The genes are TRBV5-1 and TRBJ2-3; 10 bases line up with TRBD1. The junction had 8 bases not matched to a gene; V was cut back by 10 bases and J by 6 bases. In germline, CDR1 is SGHRS, CDR2 YFSETQ. The length of the CDR3 is 13 residues. CDR3 bases read: TGCGCCGGGAGACAGGGGGCAACGGATACG. It is translated as CAGRQGATDT. In full, the CDR3 is CAGRQGATDTQYF.

A note on this clone: Read coverage stops 3 residues before the CDR3 terminus; the germline J gene supplies the remainder. This chain joins TRBV19 and TRBJ2-1; 12 bases agree with TRBD2. The junction had 5 bases not matched to a gene; V was cut back by 5 bases and J by 9 bases. Germline V gives CDR1 LNHDA, CDR2 SQIVND (reference sequence). The CDR3 is 14 residues long. The CDR3 sequence: CASSGLAGGREQFF. Incomplete CDR3 DNA: TGTGCCAGTAGTGGTCTAGCGGGGGGGCGTGAG.

With respect to this clone: The read ends 3 residues early relative to the CDR3; the germline J gene fills the gap. V gene TRBV4-2 combines with J gene TRBJ2-7; TRBD2 matches 7 bases. Germline assignment: CDR1 LGHNA and CDR2 YNFKEQ. This CDR3 is built from 17 residues. V lost 0 bases, J lost 2 bases, and 10 bases stayed unmatched. Here the CDR3 reads CASSQDPSGAITYEQYF. The part of the CDR3 DNA that was read is TGTGCCAGCAGCCAAGATCCTAGCGGTGCCATCACCTACGAG.

About this clone: The read is 3 residues too short to cover the CDR3 end, so that end is filled in from the germline J gene. V and J are TRBV7-3 and TRBJ1-1; D not resolved. V was shortened by 1 base and J by 0 bases, with 9 bases between the two germline ends. Germline loops: CDR1 SGHTA, CDR2 FQGTGA. There are 15 residues in the CDR3. The chain's CDR3 is CASSLNPVMNTEAFF. The sequenced part of the CDR3 DNA is TGTGCCAGCAGCTTAAATCCGGTAATGAACACTGAA.

The chain's CDR3 is CSARRATYSNQPQYF. The sequenced CDR3 bases are TGCAGTGCTAGACGCGCGACTTATAGCAATCAGCCT. This chain connects TRBV20-1 to TRBJ2-4, with no clear D. The read ends 3 residues before the CDR3 terminus; that terminus is restored from the germline J gene. The CDR3 has 15 amino acids. Germline CDR1 DFQATT, CDR2 SNEGSKA (reference sequence).

Concerning this clone: The read terminates 3 residues before the CDR3 end, so the remaining end is supplied by the germline J gene. This chain links TRBV6-1 with TRBJ1-2; TRBD1 matches at 7 bases. This CDR3 spans 15 amino acids. Per the germline V gene, CDR1 is MNHNS and CDR2 is SASEGT. CDR3: CASSEGQGSYNDYTF. The CDR3 DNA, read in part, is TGTGCCAGCAGTGAAGGACAGGGCTCATACAATGAC.

As for this clone: Read data end 3 residues before the CDR3 end; the end is taken from the germline J gene. The chain joins TRBV2 to TRBJ2-2; 8 nucleotides match TRBD1. This CDR3 has 16 amino acids. CDR1 SNHLY and CDR2 FYNNEI come from the germline V gene. With 5 bases clipped from V and 1 base from J, the junction kept 6 bases outside the gene matches. This chain's CDR3 is CASSRFGTGNTGELFF. The CDR3 bases that were read are TGTGCCAGCAGTCGCTTCGGGACAGGGAACACCGGGGAG. Looking up the rest from reference TRBV2 and TRBJ2-2 gives the full variable domain: EPEVTQTPSHQVTQMGQEVILRCVPISNHLYFYWYRQILGQKVEFLVSFYNNEISEKSEIFDDQFSVERPDGSNFTLKIRSTKLEDSAMYFCASSRFGTGNTGELFFGEGSRLTVL.

This CDR3 reads CASSLVQTNTGELFF. The sequenced CDR3 bases are TGCGCCAGCAGCTTGGTCCAGACAAACACCGGGGAG. The V call is TRBV5-1, the J call TRBJ2-2; D not certain. Read coverage stops 3 residues before the CDR3 terminus; the germline J gene supplies the remainder. CDR1 is SGHRS and CDR2 is YFSETQ in the germline V gene. V shed 0 bases and J shed 2 bases, with 8 bases lying between them. This CDR3 comprises 15 residues.

The covered CDR3 bases are TGTGCCAGCAGCGCAAGAAGCTCTGGGGCCAACGTG. Translating gives CASSARSSGANV. The whole CDR3 sequence reads CASSARSSGANVLFF. The chain employs TRBV5-5 and TRBJ2-2; the D gene is possibly TRBD1 (5 bases). Read data end 3 residues before the CDR3 end; the end is taken from the germline J gene. The germline gives CDR1 SGHKS, CDR2 YYEKEE (reference sequence). The CDR3 loop spans 15 amino acids.

In regard to this clone: The read ends 3 residues shy of where the CDR3 ends; the end is completed using the germline J gene. The rearrangement links TRBV20-1 to TRBJ2-7; TRBD1 matches 8 bases. CDR1 DFQATT and CDR2 SNEGSKA come from the germline V gene (reference sequence). After removal of 3 bases from V and 4 bases from J, the junction contained 11 bases not matched to a gene. The CDR3 has 15 amino acids. CDR3 protein: CSARSQADRAYEQYF. The part of the CDR3 DNA that was read is TGCAGTGCTAGGTCCCAGGCGGACAGGGCTTACGAG.

CDR3 region: CASSLVGQEGTPLHF. The CDR3 bases that were read are TGTGCCAGCAGCTTAGTGGGTCAAGAAGGGACTCCC. This sequence joins TRBV7-9 and TRBJ1-6; D may be TRBD1 (5 bases). From the germline J gene comes the end of the CDR3, since the read stops 3 residues before it. Germline CDR1 reads SEHNR; CDR2 reads FQNEAQ (reference sequence). The CDR3 runs 15 residues.

Comments on this clone: The CDR3 extends 3 residues past the end of the read, so its final part is completed from the germline J gene. The V gene is TRBV7-2, the J gene TRBJ2-7; 7 positions match TRBD2. The CDR3 loop spans 15 amino acids. V trimming: 1 base; J trimming: 2 bases; junction bases outside the gene matches: 5. Germline CDR1 and CDR2: SGHTA and FQGNSA. The CDR3 is CASSLGSGIAYEQYF. The sequenced part of the CDR3 DNA is TGTGCCAGCAGCTTAGGGAGCGGGATCGCCTACGAG.

Note on this clone: The CDR3 end lies 3 residues beyond the end of the read and is filled in from the germline J gene. This sequence joins TRBV20-1 and TRBJ1-1; possibly TRBD1 for D (6 bases). There are 12 residues in the CDR3. Trimming shortened V by 6 bases and J by 5 bases, and 13 bases separated the two germline ends. Germline V CDR1 and CDR2: DFQATT, SNEGSKA (reference sequence). The CDR3 sequence: CSAEQGWTEAFF. Partial CDR3 DNA: TGCAGTGCAGAACAGGGTTGGACTGAA.

Comments on this clone: The read terminates 3 residues before the CDR3 end, so the remaining end is supplied by the germline J gene. The genes are TRBV5-1 and TRBJ2-1; tentative D call: TRBD1 (5 bases). V was shortened by 0 bases and J by 9 bases, with 7 bases between the two germline ends. Germline CDR1 and CDR2: SGHRS and YFSETQ. This CDR3 comprises 12 residues. This CDR3 reads CASSLGRGEQFF. The part of the CDR3 DNA that was read is TGCGCCAGCAGCTTGGGTAGGGGTGAG.

Regarding this clone: The read terminates 3 residues before the CDR3 end, so the remaining end is supplied by the germline J gene. V is TRBV7-6 and J is TRBJ2-3; D is uncertain. Per the germline V gene, CDR1 is SGHVS and CDR2 is FNYEAQ. CDR3 size: 13 residues. Incomplete CDR3 DNA: TGTGCCAGCAGCTTAAGTAGCAATCAGCCG. Its protein product is CASSLSSNQP. The complete CDR3 sequence is CASSLSSNQPQYF.

A note on this clone: Read sequence stops 3 residues before the CDR3 end, and the germline J gene provides the missing end. The rearrangement links TRBV11-2 to TRBJ2-7; tentatively, D is TRBD1 (5 bases). The V end lost 4 bases, the J end lost 3 bases, and 7 bases lay between the germline ends. Looked up from germline, CDR1 is SGHAT and CDR2 is FQNNGV. The length of the CDR3 is 12 residues. CDR3: CASSSQGYEQYF. CDR3 bases read: TGTGCCAGCAGCTCGCAGGGCTACGAG.